The 19 T cell receptor beta chains below come from one sample, sequenced in a study of cytomegalovirus exposure and HLA in healthy donors. The primer mix had 60 Vbeta and 13 Jbeta primers. Assay: immunoSEQ multiplex PCR; the TCRdb copy retains only in-frame clones and omits some. The sample yields around 150,000 clones, approximately 76% seen once. Sequenced sample: PBMCs. These receptors all come from a female donor in good health and CMV-seronegative.

The V gene is TRBV19, the J gene TRBJ1-5; D gene ambiguous. CDR3 length: 14 residues. V gave up 2 bases and J gave up 3 bases, with 8 bases separating them. The germline CDR1 and CDR2 sequences are LNHDA and SQIVND (reference sequence). CDR3 protein: CASSIRDNNQPQHF. The CDR3 nucleotides read TGTGCCAGTAGTATACGTGACAACAATCAGCCCCAGCATTTT.

The chain has TRBV2 and TRBJ1-5, with TRBD1 as a possible D gene (6 bases). V dropped 5 bases and J dropped 1 base, with 12 bases sitting between them. The CDR3 is 15 amino acids. The germline V gene encodes CDR1 SNHLY and CDR2 FYNNEI. The CDR3 loop reads CASSTGTPSNQPQHF. The CDR3, as DNA: TGTGCCAGCAGTACCGGGACACCGAGCAATCAGCCCCAGCATTTT.

This chain links TRBV19 with TRBJ1-5; 9 bases map to TRBD1. J lost 5 bases, V lost 7 bases, and 9 bases had no gene match. The CDR3 contains 15 residues. Looked up from germline, CDR1 is LNHDA and CDR2 is SQIVND (reference sequence). The DNA for the CDR3 is TGTGCCAGTACCCGGACAGGGGAGGGAGATCAGCCCCAGCATTTT. Residues: CASTRTGEGDQPQHF.

The rearrangement links TRBV27 to TRBJ2-2; 12 nucleotides match TRBD2. This CDR3 has 19 residues. CDR1 and CDR2 from the germline V gene are MNHEY and SMNVEV (reference sequence). Trimming cost V 0 bases and J 6 bases; bases outside gene matches: 11. The CDR3 DNA follows: TGTGCCAGCAGTTTATCGAGTTTTTTGACTAGCGGGAGCCCCGGGGAGCTGTTTTTT. Translating gives CASSLSSFLTSGSPGELFF.

The chain combines TRBV6-4 with TRBJ2-1; D perhaps matches TRBD2 (6 bases). V lost 0 bases and J lost 10, with 22 bases in between. The CDR3 has 17 residues. Germline values: CDR1 MRHNA, CDR2 SNTAGT. For the CDR3, the DNA is TGTGCCAGCAGTGACTCGAGGGGAGGCGGGCCCAGGCCCGAGCAGTTCTTC. As protein: CASSDSRGGGPRPEQFF.

The CDR3 coding sequence is TGCGCCAGCAAGGAGCCGAGCTCCTACAATGAGCAGTTCTTC. Amino acid sequence: CASKEPSSYNEQFF. The chain carries TRBV5-1 and TRBJ2-1; D unresolved. Per the germline V gene, CDR1 is SGHRS and CDR2 is YFSETQ. Trimming took 6 bases from V and 0 from J, leaving 10 bases between them. The CDR3 has 14 amino acids.

On this clone: Other DNA sequences from this sample encode an identical CDR3 as well. The chain carries TRBV12-5 and TRBJ1-5, with D perhaps TRBD1 (5 bases). CDR1 and CDR2 (germline): LGHNT, FRNRAP. CDR3 length equals 15 residues. Deletions cut 6 bases from V and 6 bases from J, with 18 bases between. CDR3 in DNA: TGTGCTAGTGGAGACTGGGGACTTGGGGGTCAGCCCCAGCATTTT. Translation: CASGDWGLGGQPQHF.

The chain recombines TRBV9 with TRBJ1-4, with TRBD1 as a possible D gene (5 bases). In germline, CDR1 is SGDLS, CDR2 YYNGEE. The CDR3 is 13 amino acids. Trimming cost V 3 bases and J 5 bases, with 8 bases left between them. The CDR3 spells CASSGTQNEKLFF. DNA for the CDR3: TGTGCCAGCAGCGGGACACAGAATGAAAAACTGTTTTTT.

This chain joins TRBV9 and TRBJ1-1; no firm D call. Per the germline V gene, CDR1 is SGDLS and CDR2 is YYNGEE. CDR3 length: 14 residues. V was cut by 0 bases and J by 3 bases, with 9 bases left in between. CDR3 loop: CASSVAPLDTEAFF. CDR3 sequence (DNA): TGTGCCAGCAGCGTAGCCCCCCTTGACACTGAAGCTTTCTTT.

V and J are TRBV13 and TRBJ1-2; maybe TRBD1 (5 bases). Germline V lookup: CDR1 PRHDT, CDR2 FYEKMQ (reference sequence). This CDR3 has 13 amino acids. V shed 0 bases and J shed 3 bases, with 5 bases lying between them. The CDR3 bases are TGTGCCAGCAGCTTAGGCAGGGACTATGGCTACACCTTC. Translating gives CASSLGRDYGYTF.

The chain recombines TRBV19 with TRBJ2-7; 8 bases are shared with TRBD1. V lost 3 bases, J lost 7 bases, and 8 bases stayed unmatched. The V gene's germline CDR1 is LNHDA and CDR2 SQIVND (reference sequence). The CDR3 extends over 14 amino acids. Here the CDR3 reads CASSIRQGANEQYF. CDR3 bases: TGTGCCAGTAGTATCCGGCAGGGGGCTAATGAGCAGTACTTC.

The chain recombines TRBV6-5 with TRBJ1-2; D not resolved. V lost 0 bases to trimming and J lost 6 bases, with 11 bases between them. Germline V gene data show CDR1 as MNHEY and CDR2 as SVGAGI. CDR3 size: 14 residues. The CDR3 region is CASSYSPGIDGYTF. The CDR3 DNA reads TGTGCCAGCAGTTACTCGCCGGGTATAGATGGCTACACCTTC.

The chain is built from TRBV14 and TRBJ2-5; 7 bases map to TRBD1. The length of the CDR3 is 15 residues. The V gene's germline CDR1 is SGHDN and CDR2 FVKESK. V trimming: 3 bases; J trimming: 3 bases; junction bases outside the gene matches: 7. DNA of the CDR3: TGTGCCAGCAGCCAGGATAGGGGGACAGAAGAGACCCAGTACTTC. Translated, it gives CASSQDRGTEETQYF.

This chain links TRBV9 with TRBJ1-5; D unresolved. CDR3 length equals 15 residues. CDR1 is SGDLS and CDR2 is YYNGEE in the germline V gene. Trimming stripped 0 bases from V and 2 bases from J, with 9 bases between. The CDR3 here is CASSVDEGGNQPQHF. The CDR3 DNA reads as TGTGCCAGCAGCGTAGATGAGGGTGGCAATCAGCCCCAGCATTTT.

The J gene is TRBJ2-7, the V gene TRBV10-3; TRBD1 matches at 11 bases. This CDR3 comprises 12 residues. From germline, CDR1 is ENHRY and CDR2 SYGVKD. Trimming took 3 bases from V and 10 from J; bases not matched to a gene: 2. DNA of the CDR3: TGTGCCATCAGTGAAGGGACAGGGGGTCAGTACTTC. Encoded protein: CAISEGTGGQYF.

Note on this clone: The same CDR3 also results from other DNA sequences found in this sample. The J gene is TRBJ2-7, the V gene TRBV30; a weak D match, TRBD2 (7 bases). Deletions cut 1 base from V and 4 bases from J, with 11 bases between. The CDR3 is 13 residues long. Germline lookup yields CDR1 GTSNPN and CDR2 SVGIG (reference sequence). CDR3 region: CAWSAGGRYEQYF. CDR3 DNA sequence: TGTGCCTGGAGTGCGGGGGGCAGGTACGAGCAGTACTTC.

This rearrangement joins TRBV10-3 to TRBJ1-1, with D tentatively TRBD1 (5 bases). Trimming pared 2 bases from V and 1 base from J, leaving 8 bases between. Germline V gives CDR1 ENHRY, CDR2 SYGVKD. The length of the CDR3 is 14 residues. The CDR3 coding sequence is TGTGCCATCAGTGAGGACAGTTCGAACACTGAAGCTTTCTTT. Its protein product is CAISEDSSNTEAFF.

This chain uses TRBV5-4 with TRBJ2-3, with 7 nucleotides matching TRBD2. The CDR3 extends over 13 amino acids. The germline gives CDR1 SGHNT, CDR2 YYREEE (reference sequence). The V and J ends lost 5 bases and 6 bases, in that order; junction bases with no gene match: 6. The CDR3 region is CASRAGVGDTQYF. CDR3 sequence (DNA): TGTGCCAGCAGGGCGGGAGTTGGGGATACGCAGTATTTT.

The chain links TRBV15 to TRBJ1-4, with 9 positions matching TRBD1. The germline V gene has CDR1 LNHNV and CDR2 YYDKDF (reference sequence). J gave up 7 bases and V 0 bases, and 3 bases lay outside the gene matches. There are 15 residues in the CDR3. The CDR3 bases are TGTGCCACCAGCAGAGAACAGGGGGCCAGTGAAAAACTGTTTTTT. Encoded protein: CATSREQGASEKLFF. Based on the CDR3 plus reference TRBV15 and TRBJ1-4, the full variable domain is DAMVIQNPRYQVTQFGKPVTLSCSQTLNHNVMYWYQQKSSQAPKLLFHYYDKDFNNEADTPDNFQSRRPNTSFCFLDIRSPGLGDTAMYLCATSREQGASEKLFFGSGTQLSVL.